One and the same sample provided the 15 T cell receptor beta chains below, sequenced in a study of cytomegalovirus exposure and HLA in healthy donors. The primer mix had 60 Vbeta and 13 Jbeta primers. Libraries were prepared by immunoSEQ multiplex PCR; TCRdb keeps only in-frame clonotypes and omits some of them. The table has 80,000 to 100,000 clones, 55% to 80% seen once; the top ten hold less than 4.5%. The specimen sequenced was PBMCs. The receptor set was obtained from a man aged 35 to 55 in good health and CMV-seronegative.

V is TRBV6-6 and J is TRBJ2-7; 9 bases fit TRBD1. V was clipped by 5 bases and J by 1 base; unmatched bases: 3. This CDR3 has 14 residues. Germline lookup yields CDR1 MNHNY and CDR2 SVGAGI (reference sequence). In DNA form, the CDR3 reads TGTGCCAGCAGTACAGGGGGCACTTCCTACGAGCAGTACTTC. It specifies CASSTGGTSYEQYF.

This chain joins TRBV2 and TRBJ1-5, with a possible D match to TRBD1 (6 bases). Germline values: CDR1 SNHLY, CDR2 FYNNEI. The CDR3 loop spans 13 amino acids. V was cut by 10 bases and J by 4 bases, with 14 bases left in between. The chain's CDR3 is CATHREGNQPQHF. In nucleotides, the CDR3 is TGTGCCACCCACAGGGAGGGGAATCAGCCCCAGCATTTT.

The chain links TRBV10-2 to TRBJ2-5, with 12 bases that match TRBD2. The last part of the DNA fits TRBJ2-7 better; the J call may be wrong. Looked up from germline, CDR1 is WSHSY and CDR2 is SAAADI. The CDR3 length is 13 residues. CDR3 loop: CASRGLAGYEQYF. The CDR3 DNA reads TGCGCCAGCAGAGGACTAGCGGGGTACGAGCAGTACTTC.

This clone showed up just once. The J gene is TRBJ1-3, the V gene TRBV30; perhaps TRBD1 as D (6 bases). Germline V lookup: CDR1 GTSNPN, CDR2 SVGIG (reference sequence). The CDR3 is 12 amino acids. V was pared by 3 bases and J by 3 bases, with 6 bases between. The CDR3 nucleotides are TGTGCCTGGAGCAGGGGTGGAAACACCATATATTTT. This sequence encodes CAWSRGGNTIYF.

In this sample, this clone turned up a few times. The CDR3 loop is CASSSQPGLGFYEQYF. The CDR3 DNA is TGTGCCAGCAGCTCTCAACCGGGACTTGGGTTCTACGAGCAGTACTTC. The chain has TRBV7-6 and TRBJ2-7, with D maybe TRBD2 (6 bases). V lost 4 bases, J lost 3 bases, and 19 bases lay in between. This CDR3 has 16 amino acids. CDR1 and CDR2 from the germline V gene are SGHVS and FNYEAQ. The full variable domain, with the rest looked up from reference TRBV7-6 and TRBJ2-7, is GAGVSQSPRYKVTKRGQDVALRCDPISGHVSLYWYRQALGQGPEFLTYFNYEAQQDKSGLPNDRFSAERPEGSISTLTIQRTEQRDSAMYRCASSSQPGLGFYEQYFGPGTRLTVT.

The gene calls are TRBV6-6 and TRBJ1-2; no clear D gene. The CDR3 has 14 residues. Trimming left V 0 bases short and J 3 bases short, with 8 bases between. In germline, CDR1 is MNHNY, CDR2 SVGAGI (reference sequence). As DNA, the CDR3 is TGTGCCAGCAGTTACTCGGGAGTCTACTATGGCTACACCTTC. Translated, it gives CASSYSGVYYGYTF.

This rearrangement joins TRBV7-9 to TRBJ1-3; no firm D call. Germline loops: CDR1 SEHNR, CDR2 FQNEAQ (reference sequence). CDR3 size: 19 residues. V lost 1 base, J lost 0 bases, and 19 bases lay in between. The CDR3 loop is CASSLVLLGSPSSGNTIYF. The CDR3 nucleotides are TGTGCCAGCAGCTTAGTATTACTGGGCAGTCCAAGCTCTGGAAACACCATATATTTT.

The gene calls are TRBV6-5 and TRBJ2-3; 9 positions match TRBD1. CDR1 MNHEY and CDR2 SVGAGI come from the germline V gene. CDR3 length: 16 residues. After removal of 0 bases from V and 3 bases from J, the junction contained 4 bases not matched to a gene. CDR3 sequence (DNA): TGTGCCAGCAGTTACTCGATTGGGACAGGGACAGATACGCAGTATTTT. It encodes CASSYSIGTGTDTQYF.

The chain joins TRBV7-9 to TRBJ2-7; maybe TRBD1 (6 bases). The V end was cut by 1 base, the J end by 3 bases, with 16 bases between. The germline CDR1 and CDR2 sequences are SEHNR and FQNEAQ (reference sequence). The CDR3 contains 16 residues. In nucleotides, the CDR3 is TGTGCCAGCAGCTTAGGGCTCGGACAGCGAAGCTACGAGCAGTACTTC. Its protein product is CASSLGLGQRSYEQYF.

The CDR3 DNA is TGTGCCAGCAAATTCGACAGGGGGCGCGAGACCCAGTACTTC. It encodes CASKFDRGRETQYF. The V call is TRBV5-4, the J call TRBJ2-5; 10 bases are shared with TRBD1. This CDR3 contains 14 residues. Trimming took 6 bases from V and 5 from J; bases not matched to a gene: 7. Germline V gives CDR1 SGHNT, CDR2 YYREEE (reference sequence).

This clone was seen ten or more times. This chain links TRBV19 with TRBJ1-1; D is uncertain. The CDR3 runs 13 residues. V lost 5 bases, J lost 0 bases, and 7 bases lay in between. Germline V gives CDR1 LNHDA, CDR2 SQIVND (reference sequence). The CDR3 region is CASSSYLNTEAFF. The CDR3 DNA reads as TGTGCCAGTAGTTCTTATCTGAACACTGAAGCTTTCTTT.

This chain's CDR3 is CASSPRLYEQYF. The CDR3 DNA reads TGTGCCAGCTCACCACGTCTGTACGAGCAGTACTTC. The chain recombines TRBV18 with TRBJ2-7; D not resolved. CDR1 and CDR2 (germline): KGHSH, LQKENI. V gave up 1 base and J gave up 4 bases, with 5 bases separating them. The CDR3 contains 12 residues.

J is TRBJ2-7 and V is TRBV7-2; maybe TRBD2 (6 bases). V shed 5 bases and J shed 2 bases, with 10 bases lying between them. Per germline, CDR1 SGHTA and CDR2 FQGNSA. The CDR3 is 13 amino acids. The CDR3 sequence is CASSNRLAYEQYF. For the CDR3, the DNA is TGTGCCAGCAGCAATAGACTAGCCTACGAGCAGTACTTC. Drawing the rest from reference TRBV7-2 and TRBJ2-7, the complete variable domain is GAGVSQSPSNKVTEKGKDVELRCDPISGHTALYWYRQSLGQGLEFLIYFQGNSAPDKSGLPSDRFSAERTGGSVSTLTIQRTQQEDSAVYLCASSNRLAYEQYFGPGTRLTVT.

DNA of the CDR3: TGTGCCAGCAGTCCAACCCTAGCGGGGGTTTGGAATGAGCAGTTCTTC. This gives the protein CASSPTLAGVWNEQFF. The chain links TRBV27 to TRBJ2-1; 10 nucleotides match TRBD2. The junction had 11 bases not matched to a gene; V was cut back by 5 bases and J by 7 bases. The CDR3 has 16 amino acids. Germline CDR1 and CDR2: MNHEY and SMNVEV (reference sequence).

This chain links TRBV4-3 with TRBJ2-3; TRBD2 aligns across 15 bases. CDR1 and CDR2 from the germline V gene are LGHNA and YSLEER. The CDR3 runs 18 residues. The V gene end was trimmed by 1 base and the J gene end by 4 bases; junction bases not matched to a gene: 6. The CDR3 DNA follows: TGCGCCAGCAGCCAAGGGACTAGCGGGGGGGCAATGGCAGATACGCAGTATTTT. This gives the protein CASSQGTSGGAMADTQYF.